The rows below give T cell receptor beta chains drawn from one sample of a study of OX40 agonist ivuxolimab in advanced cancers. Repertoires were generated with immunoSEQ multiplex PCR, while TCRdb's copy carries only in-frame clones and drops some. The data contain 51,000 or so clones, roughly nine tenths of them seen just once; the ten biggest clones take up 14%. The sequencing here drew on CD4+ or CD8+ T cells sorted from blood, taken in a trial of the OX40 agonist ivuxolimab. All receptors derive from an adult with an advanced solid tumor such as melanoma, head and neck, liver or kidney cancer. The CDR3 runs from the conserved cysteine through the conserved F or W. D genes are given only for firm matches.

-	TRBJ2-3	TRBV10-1	TGCGCCAGCAGTGACGAAGGAAGCACAGATACGCAGTATTTT	CASSDEGSTDTQYF
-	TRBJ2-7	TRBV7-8	TGTGCCAGCAGCCCTACCGGGGAACCCTACGAGCAGTACTTC	CASSPTGEPYEQYF
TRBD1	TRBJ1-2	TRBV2	TGTGCCAGCAGTGATGTTTCGTCCGGGACAGGGGACGTTGGCTATGGCTACACCTTC	CASSDVSSGTGDVGYGYTF
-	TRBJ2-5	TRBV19	TGTGCCAGCGCGCTAGGTGGCCAAGAGACCCAGTACTTC	CASALGGQETQYF
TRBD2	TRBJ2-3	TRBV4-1	TGCGCCAGCAGTTTAGCGGGGGGGCGGCCGGATACGCAGTATTTT	CASSLAGGRPDTQYF
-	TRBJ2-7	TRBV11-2	TGTGCCAGCAGCTTAACCCATCGGGTTACCTACGAGCAGTACTTC	CASSLTHRVTYEQYF
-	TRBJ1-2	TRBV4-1	TGTGCCAGCAGCCAAGATCGGATCGCCTTC	CASSQDRIAF
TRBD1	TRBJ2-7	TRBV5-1	TGCGCCAGCAGCTCCGGGACAGGGCCCTACGAGCAGTACTTC	CASSSGTGPYEQYF
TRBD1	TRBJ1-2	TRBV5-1	TGCGCCAGCAGCTTGGTTTGGGCAGGGGGAAGTGGCTACACCTTC	CASSLVWAGGSGYTF
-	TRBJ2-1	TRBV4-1	TGCGCCAGCAGCCCAGAGACAGGCCGCCTCCCCAATGAGCAGTTCTTC	CASSPETGRLPNEQFF
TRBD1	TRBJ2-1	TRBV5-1	TGCGCCAGCAGCCCTAACCCGAACAGGGGCGATGAGCAGTTCTTC	CASSPNPNRGDEQFF